This T cell receptor beta chain appears in the sequencing data of a study of blood T cell repertoires in COVID-19. Generated by immunoSEQ multiplex PCR, the TCRdb table keeps only in-frame clones and is missing some. This sample has fewer than 35,000 clones, with approximately 93% found just once. The CDR3 loop spans 14 amino acids. V lost 5 bases to trimming and J lost 7 bases; unmatched junction nucleotides: 5. Germline CDR1 MNHEY, CDR2 SVGAGI. The chain uses TRBV6-5 and TRBJ1-4; 9 positions match TRBD1. The specimen was peripheral blood. This TCR was sampled from a man aged 55 to 70 with acute or convalescent COVID-19. The CDR3 here is CASSRTGAREKLFF. The CDR3 DNA follows: TGTGCCAGCAGTCGGACAGGGGCCCGTGAAAAACTGTTTTTT.